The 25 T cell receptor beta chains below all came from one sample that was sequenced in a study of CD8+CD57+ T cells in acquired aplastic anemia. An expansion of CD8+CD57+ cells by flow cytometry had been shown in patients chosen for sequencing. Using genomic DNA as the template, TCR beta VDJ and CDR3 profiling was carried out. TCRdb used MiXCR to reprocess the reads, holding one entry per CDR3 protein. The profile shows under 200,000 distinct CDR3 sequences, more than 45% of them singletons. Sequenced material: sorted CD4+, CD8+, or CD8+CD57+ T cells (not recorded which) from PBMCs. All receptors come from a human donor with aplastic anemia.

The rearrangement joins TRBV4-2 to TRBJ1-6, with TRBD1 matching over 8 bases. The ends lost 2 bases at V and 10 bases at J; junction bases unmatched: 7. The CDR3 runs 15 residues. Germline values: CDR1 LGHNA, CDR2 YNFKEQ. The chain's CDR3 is CASSQQTGEGSPLHF. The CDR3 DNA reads TGTGCCAGCAGCCAACAGACAGGGGAAGGCTCACCCCTCCACTTT.

The CDR3 sequence is CASSEEWKYF. The CDR3 nucleotides are TGTGCCAGCAGTGAGGAGTGGAAGTACTTC. The chain joins TRBV2 to TRBJ2-5; D is uncertain. In germline, CDR1 is SNHLY, CDR2 FYNNEI. The CDR3 extends over 10 amino acids. V lost 3 bases and J 12 bases, leaving 8 bases between the germline ends.

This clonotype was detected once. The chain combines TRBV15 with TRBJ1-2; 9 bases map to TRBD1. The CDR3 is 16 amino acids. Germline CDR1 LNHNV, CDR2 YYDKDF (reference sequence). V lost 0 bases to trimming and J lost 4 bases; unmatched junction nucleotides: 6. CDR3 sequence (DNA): TGTGCCACCAGCAGAGATTACCAGGGACAGGGCTATGGCTACACCTTC. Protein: CATSRDYQGQGYGYTF.

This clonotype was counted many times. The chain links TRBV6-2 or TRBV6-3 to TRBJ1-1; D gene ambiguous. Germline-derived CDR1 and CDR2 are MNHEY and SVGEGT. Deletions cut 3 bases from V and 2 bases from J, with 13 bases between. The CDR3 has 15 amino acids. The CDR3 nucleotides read TGTGCCAGCAGTTATAACAACGTCCCCAACACTGAAGCTTTCTTT. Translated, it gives CASSYNNVPNTEAFF.

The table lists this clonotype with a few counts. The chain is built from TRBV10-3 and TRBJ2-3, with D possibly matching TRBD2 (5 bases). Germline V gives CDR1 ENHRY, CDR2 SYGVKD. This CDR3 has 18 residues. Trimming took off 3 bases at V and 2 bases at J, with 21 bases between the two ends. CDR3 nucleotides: TGTGCCATCAGTGAAAGTGCTAGCAGCCCCCTGGACACAGATACGCAGTATTTT. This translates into CAISESASSPLDTDTQYF.

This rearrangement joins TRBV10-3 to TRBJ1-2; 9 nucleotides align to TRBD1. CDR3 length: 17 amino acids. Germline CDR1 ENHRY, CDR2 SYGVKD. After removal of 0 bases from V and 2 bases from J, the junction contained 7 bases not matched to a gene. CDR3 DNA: TGTGCCATCAGTGAGTCCGGGACAGGGTCCTCAAACTATGGCTACACCTTC. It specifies CAISESGTGSSNYGYTF.

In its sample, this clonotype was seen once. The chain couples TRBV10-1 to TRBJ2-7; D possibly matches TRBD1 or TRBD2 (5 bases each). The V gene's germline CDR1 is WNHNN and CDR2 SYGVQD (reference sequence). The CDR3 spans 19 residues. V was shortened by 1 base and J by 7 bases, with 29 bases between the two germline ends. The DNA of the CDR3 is TGCGCCAGCAGTGAGTTCTCTTGGGACCATACCGGGGTGGGGTCGGAGCAGTACGTC. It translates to CASSEFSWDHTGVGSEQYV.

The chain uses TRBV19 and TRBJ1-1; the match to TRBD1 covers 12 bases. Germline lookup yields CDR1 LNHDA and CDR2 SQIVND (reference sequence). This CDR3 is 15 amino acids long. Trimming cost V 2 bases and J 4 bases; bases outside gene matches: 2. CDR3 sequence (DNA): TGTGCCAGTAGTATACCGGGACAGGGGGCCACTGAAGCTTTCTTT. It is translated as CASSIPGQGATEAFF. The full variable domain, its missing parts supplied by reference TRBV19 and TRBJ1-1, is DGGITQSPKYLFRKEGQNVTLSCEQNLNHDAMYWYRQDPGQGLRLIYYSQIVNDFQKGDIAEGYSVSREKKESFPLTVTSAQKNPTAFYLCASSIPGQGATEAFFGQGTRLTVV.

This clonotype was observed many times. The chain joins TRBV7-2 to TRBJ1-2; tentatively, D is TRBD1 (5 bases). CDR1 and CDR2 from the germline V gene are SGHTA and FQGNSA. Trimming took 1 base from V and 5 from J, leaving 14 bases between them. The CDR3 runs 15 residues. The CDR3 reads CASSLGPGVTYGYTF. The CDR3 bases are TGTGCCAGCAGCTTAGGCCCGGGGGTTACTTATGGCTACACCTTC.

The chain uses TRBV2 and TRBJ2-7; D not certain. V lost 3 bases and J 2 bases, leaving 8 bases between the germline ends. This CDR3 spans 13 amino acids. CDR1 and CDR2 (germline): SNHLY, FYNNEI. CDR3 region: CASSEDRPYEQYF. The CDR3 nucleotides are TGTGCCAGCAGTGAGGACCGTCCCTACGAGCAGTACTTC.

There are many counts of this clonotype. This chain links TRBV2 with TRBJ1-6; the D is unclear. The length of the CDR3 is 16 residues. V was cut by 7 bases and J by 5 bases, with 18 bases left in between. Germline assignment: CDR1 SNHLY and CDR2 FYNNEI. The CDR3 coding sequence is TGTGCCAGCATCAATCCCGACGGAAGGAATAATTCACCCCTCCACTTT. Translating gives CASINPDGRNNSPLHF.

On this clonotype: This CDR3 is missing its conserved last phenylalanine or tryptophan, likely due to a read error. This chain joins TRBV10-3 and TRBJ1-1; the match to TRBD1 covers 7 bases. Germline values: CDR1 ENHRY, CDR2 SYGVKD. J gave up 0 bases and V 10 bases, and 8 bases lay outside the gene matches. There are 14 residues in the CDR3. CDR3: CATTGQGVNTEAFL. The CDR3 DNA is TGTGCCACCACAGGGCAGGGGGTGAACACTGAAGCTTTCCTT.

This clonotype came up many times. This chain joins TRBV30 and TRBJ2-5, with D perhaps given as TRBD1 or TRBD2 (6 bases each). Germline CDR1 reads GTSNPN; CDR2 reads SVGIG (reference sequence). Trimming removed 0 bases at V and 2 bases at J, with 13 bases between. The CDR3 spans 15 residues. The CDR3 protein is CAWSVQRGGQETQYF. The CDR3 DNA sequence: TGTGCCTGGAGTGTACAGAGAGGGGGGCAAGAGACCCAGTACTTC.

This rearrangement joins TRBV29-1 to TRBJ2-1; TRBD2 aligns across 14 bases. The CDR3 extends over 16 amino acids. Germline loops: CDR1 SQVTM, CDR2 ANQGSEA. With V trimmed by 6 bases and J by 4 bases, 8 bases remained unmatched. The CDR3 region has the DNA TGCAGCGTGGCCGGGACTAGCGGGAGAGGATACAATGAGCAGTTCTTC. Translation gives CSVAGTSGRGYNEQFF.

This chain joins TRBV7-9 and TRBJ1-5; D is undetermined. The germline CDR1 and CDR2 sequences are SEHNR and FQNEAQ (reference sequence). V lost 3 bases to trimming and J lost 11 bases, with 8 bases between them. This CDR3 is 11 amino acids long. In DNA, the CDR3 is TGTGCCAGCAGCTTTTCAGAGACCCAGCATTTT. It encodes CASSFSETQHF. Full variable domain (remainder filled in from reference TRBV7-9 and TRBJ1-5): DTGVSQNPRHKITKRGQNVTFRCDPISEHNRLYWYRQTLGQGPEFLTYFQNEAQLEKSRLLSDRFSAERPKGSFSTLEIQRTEQGDSAMYLCASSFSETQHFGDGTRLSIL.

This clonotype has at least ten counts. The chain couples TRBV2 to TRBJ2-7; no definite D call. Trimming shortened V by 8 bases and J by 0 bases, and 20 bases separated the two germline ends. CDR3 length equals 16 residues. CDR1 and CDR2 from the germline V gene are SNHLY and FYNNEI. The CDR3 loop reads CASPPSKGGISYEQYV. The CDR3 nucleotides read TGTGCCAGCCCCCCCTCGAAGGGCGGTATCTCCTACGAGCAGTACGTC.

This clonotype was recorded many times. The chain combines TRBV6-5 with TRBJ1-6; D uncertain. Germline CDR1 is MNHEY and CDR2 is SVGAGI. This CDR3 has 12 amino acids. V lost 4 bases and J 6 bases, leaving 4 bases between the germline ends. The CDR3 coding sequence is TGTGCCAGCAGTTCCAGTAATTCACCCCTCCACTTT. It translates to CASSSSNSPLHF.

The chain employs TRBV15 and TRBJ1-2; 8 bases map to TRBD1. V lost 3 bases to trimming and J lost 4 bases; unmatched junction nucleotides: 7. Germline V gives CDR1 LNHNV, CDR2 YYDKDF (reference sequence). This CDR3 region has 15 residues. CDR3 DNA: TGTGCCACCAGCAGCGGGGTGGGACAGGTCTATGGCTACACCTTC. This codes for CATSSGVGQVYGYTF.

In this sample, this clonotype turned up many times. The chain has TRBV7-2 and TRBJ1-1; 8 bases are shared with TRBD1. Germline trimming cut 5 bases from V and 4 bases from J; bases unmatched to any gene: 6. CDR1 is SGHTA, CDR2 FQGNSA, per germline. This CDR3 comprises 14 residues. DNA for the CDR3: TGTGCCAGCAGCCCAACAGGGGGGAGCACTGAAGCTTTCTTT. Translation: CASSPTGGSTEAFF.

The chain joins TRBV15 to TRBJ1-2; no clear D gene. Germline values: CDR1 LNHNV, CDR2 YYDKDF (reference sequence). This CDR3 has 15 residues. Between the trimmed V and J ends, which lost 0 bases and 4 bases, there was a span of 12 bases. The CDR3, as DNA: TGTGCCACCAGCAGAGATCGGGAACGGTTCTATGGCTACACCTTC. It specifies CATSRDRERFYGYTF.

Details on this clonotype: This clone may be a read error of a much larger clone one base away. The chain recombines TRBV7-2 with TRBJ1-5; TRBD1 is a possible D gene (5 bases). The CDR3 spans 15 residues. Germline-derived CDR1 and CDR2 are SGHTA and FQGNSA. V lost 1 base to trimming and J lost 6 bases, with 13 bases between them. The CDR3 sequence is CASSLGGTGGQPQHF. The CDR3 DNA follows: TGTGCCAGCAGCTTAGGGGGGACTGGCGGTCAGCCCCAGCATTTT.

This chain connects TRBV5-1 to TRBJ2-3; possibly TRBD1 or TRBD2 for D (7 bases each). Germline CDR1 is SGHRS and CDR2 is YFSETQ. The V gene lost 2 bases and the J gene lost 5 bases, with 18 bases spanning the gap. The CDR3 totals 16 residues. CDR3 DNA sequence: TGCGCCAGCAGCTTAGGGGGGAGGGGGCAGGGAGATACGCAGTATTTT. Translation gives CASSLGGRGQGDTQYF.

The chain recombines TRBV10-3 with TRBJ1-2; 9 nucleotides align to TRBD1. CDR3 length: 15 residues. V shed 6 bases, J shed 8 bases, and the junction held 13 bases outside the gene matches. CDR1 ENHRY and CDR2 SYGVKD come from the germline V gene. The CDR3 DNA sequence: TGTGCCATCAGGGTTCAGGGACAGGGAGATAGGGGCTACACCTTC. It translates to CAIRVQGQGDRGYTF.

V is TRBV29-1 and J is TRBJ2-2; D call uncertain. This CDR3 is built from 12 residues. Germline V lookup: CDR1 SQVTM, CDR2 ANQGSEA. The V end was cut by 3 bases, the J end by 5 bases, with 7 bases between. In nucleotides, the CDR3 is TGCAGCGTTGACCTCTTAACCGGGGAGCTGTTTTTT. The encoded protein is CSVDLLTGELFF.

CDR3 loop: CASSYSSRQGSSGNTIYF. The CDR3 nucleotides read TGTGCCAGCAGTTACTCGTCGAGACAGGGCAGCTCTGGAAACACCATATATTTT. This chain links TRBV6-2 or TRBV6-3 with TRBJ1-3; the match to TRBD1 covers 7 bases. This CDR3 comprises 18 residues. The germline V gene has CDR1 MNHEY and CDR2 SVGEGT. The J segment lost 0 bases and the V segment lost 0 bases, leaving 8 bases of the junction unmatched.